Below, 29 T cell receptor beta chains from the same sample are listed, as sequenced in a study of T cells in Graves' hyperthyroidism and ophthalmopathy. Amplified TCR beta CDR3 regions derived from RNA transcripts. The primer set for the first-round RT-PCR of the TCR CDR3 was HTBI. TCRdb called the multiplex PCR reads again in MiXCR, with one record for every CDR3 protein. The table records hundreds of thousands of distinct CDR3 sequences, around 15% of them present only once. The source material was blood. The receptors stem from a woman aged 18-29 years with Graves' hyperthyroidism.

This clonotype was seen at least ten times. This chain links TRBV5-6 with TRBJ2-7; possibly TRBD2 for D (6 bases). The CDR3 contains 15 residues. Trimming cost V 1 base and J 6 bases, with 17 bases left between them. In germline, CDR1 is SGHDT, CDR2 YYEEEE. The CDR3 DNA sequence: TGTGCCAGCAGCTTGTTATCTAGCGCCATCTCCGAGCAGTACTTC. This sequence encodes CASSLLSSAISEQYF.

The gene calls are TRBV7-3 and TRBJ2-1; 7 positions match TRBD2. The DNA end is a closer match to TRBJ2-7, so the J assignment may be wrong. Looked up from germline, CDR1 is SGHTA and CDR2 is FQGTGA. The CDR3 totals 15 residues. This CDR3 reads CASSPAGGSYNEQYF. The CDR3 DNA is TGTGCCAGCAGCCCCGCTGGCGGGAGTTACAATGAGCAGTACTTC.

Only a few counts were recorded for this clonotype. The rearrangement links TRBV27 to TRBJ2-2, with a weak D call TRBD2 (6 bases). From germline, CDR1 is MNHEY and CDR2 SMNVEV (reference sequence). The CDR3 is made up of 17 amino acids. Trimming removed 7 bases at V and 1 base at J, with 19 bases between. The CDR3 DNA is TGTGCCAGCACCCAAATAAGGGACTTTTTGAACACCGGGGAGCTGTTTTTT. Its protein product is CASTQIRDFLNTGELFF.

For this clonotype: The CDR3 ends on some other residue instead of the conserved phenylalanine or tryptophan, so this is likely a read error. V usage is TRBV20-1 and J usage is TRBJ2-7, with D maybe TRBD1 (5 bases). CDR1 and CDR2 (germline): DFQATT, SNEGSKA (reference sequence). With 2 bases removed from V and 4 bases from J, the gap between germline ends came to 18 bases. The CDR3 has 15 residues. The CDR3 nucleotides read TGCAGTGCTAGAAACCCCAGGCAGGGTTCTTACGAGCAGTACATC. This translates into CSARNPRQGSYEQYI.

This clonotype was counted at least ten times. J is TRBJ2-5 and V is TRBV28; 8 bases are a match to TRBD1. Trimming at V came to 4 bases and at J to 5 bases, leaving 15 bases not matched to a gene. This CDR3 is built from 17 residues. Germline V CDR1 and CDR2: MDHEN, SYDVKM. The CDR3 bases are TGTGCCAGCAGTTCCTACACCGGGACAGGCGCTTCGGAGACCCAGTACTTC. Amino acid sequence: CASSSYTGTGASETQYF.

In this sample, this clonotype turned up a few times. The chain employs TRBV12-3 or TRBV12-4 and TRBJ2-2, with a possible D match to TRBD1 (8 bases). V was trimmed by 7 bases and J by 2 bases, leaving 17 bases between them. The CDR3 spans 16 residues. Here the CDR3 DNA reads TGTGCCAGCAACCGGGGGGACAGGAAAAACACCGGGGAGCTGTTTTTT. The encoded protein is CASNRGDRKNTGELFF.

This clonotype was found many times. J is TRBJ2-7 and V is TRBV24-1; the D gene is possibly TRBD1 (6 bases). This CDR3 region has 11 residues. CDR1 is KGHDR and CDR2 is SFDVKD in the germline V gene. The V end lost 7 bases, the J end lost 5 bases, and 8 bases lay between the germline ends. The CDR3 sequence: CATSRGNEQYF. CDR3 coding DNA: TGTGCCACCAGCAGGGGCAACGAGCAGTACTTC.

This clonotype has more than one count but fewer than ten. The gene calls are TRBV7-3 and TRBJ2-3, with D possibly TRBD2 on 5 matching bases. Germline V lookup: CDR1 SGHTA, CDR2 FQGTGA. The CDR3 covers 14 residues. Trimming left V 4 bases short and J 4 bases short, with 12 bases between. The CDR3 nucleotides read TGTGCCAGCAGCTCCCAGGATAGCGCAGATACGCAGTATTTT. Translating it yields CASSSQDSADTQYF.

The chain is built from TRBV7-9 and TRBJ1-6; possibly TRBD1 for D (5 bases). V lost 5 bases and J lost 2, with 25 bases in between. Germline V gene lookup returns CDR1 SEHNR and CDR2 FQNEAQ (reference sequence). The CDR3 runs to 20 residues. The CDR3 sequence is CASSEAPGPLKVAYNSPLHF. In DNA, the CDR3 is TGTGCCAGCAGCGAGGCCCCGGGACCGCTTAAAGTCGCCTATAATTCACCCCTCCACTTT.

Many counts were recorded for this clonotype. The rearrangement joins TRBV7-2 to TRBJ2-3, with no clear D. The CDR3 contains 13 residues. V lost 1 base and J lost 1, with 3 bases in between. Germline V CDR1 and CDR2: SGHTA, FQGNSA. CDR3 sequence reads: CASSLGGTDTQYF. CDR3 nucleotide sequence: TGTGCCAGCAGCTTAGGCGGCACAGATACGCAGTATTTT.

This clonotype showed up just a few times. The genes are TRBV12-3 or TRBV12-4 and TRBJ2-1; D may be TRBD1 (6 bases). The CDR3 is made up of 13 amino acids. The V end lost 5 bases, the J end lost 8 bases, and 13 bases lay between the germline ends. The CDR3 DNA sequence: TGTGCCAGCAGTCCACTAAACAGGGATGAGCAGTTCTTC. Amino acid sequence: CASSPLNRDEQFF.

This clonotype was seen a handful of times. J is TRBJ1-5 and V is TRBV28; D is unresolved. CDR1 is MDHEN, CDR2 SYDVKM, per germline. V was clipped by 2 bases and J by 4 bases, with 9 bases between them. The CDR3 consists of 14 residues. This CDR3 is CASSLMGPNQPQHF. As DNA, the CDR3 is TGTGCCAGCAGTTTAATGGGTCCTAATCAGCCCCAGCATTTT.

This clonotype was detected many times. CDR3 nucleotides: TGTGCCAGCAGGCGCGATGAAGCTTTCTTT. Translating it yields CASRRDEAFF. The chain recombines TRBV28 with TRBJ1-1; no clear D gene. The CDR3 is made up of 10 amino acids. The germline V gene has CDR1 MDHEN and CDR2 SYDVKM. V lost 6 bases to trimming and J lost 7 bases, with 6 bases between them. Complete variable domain (other parts from reference TRBV28 and TRBJ1-1): DVKVTQSSRYLVKRTGEKVFLECVQDMDHENMFWYRQDPGLGLRLIYFSYDVKMKEKGDIPEGYSVSREKKERFSLILESASTNQTSMYLCASRRDEAFFGQGTRLTVV.

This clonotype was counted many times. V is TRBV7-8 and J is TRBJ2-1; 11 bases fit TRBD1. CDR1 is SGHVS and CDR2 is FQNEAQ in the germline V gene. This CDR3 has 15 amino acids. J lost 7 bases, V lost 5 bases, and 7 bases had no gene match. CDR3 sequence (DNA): TGTGCCAGCAGCGCAACCGGGACAGGGGGGAATGAGCAGTTCTTC. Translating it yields CASSATGTGGNEQFF.

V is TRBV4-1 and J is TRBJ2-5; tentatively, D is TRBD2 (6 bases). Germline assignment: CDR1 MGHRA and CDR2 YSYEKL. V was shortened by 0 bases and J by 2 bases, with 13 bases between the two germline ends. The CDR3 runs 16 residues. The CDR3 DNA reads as TGCGCCAGCAGCCAAGAATGGTCGGGGGTGCAAGAGACCCAGTACTTC. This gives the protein CASSQEWSGVQETQYF.

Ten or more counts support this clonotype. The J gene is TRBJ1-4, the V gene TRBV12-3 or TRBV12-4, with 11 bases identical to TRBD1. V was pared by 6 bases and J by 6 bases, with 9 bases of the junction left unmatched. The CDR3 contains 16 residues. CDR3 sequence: CASSHGQGAYYEKLFF. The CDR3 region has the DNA TGTGCCAGCAGCCACGGACAGGGGGCGTACTATGAAAAACTGTTTTTT.

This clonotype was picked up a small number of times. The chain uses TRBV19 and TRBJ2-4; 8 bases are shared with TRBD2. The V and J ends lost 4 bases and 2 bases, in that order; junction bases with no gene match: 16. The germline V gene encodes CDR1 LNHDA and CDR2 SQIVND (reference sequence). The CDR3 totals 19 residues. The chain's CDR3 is CASSRGRGVAGGTKNIQYF. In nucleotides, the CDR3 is TGTGCCAGTAGTAGGGGTCGGGGTGTGGCGGGAGGTACCAAAAACATTCAGTACTTC.

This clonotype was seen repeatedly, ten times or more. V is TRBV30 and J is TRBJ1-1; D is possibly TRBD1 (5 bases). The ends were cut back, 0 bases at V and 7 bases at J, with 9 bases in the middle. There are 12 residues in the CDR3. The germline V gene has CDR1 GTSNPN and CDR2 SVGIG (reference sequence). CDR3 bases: TGTGCCTGGAGTGTGGGGCACCTTGAAGCTTTCTTT. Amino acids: CAWSVGHLEAFF.

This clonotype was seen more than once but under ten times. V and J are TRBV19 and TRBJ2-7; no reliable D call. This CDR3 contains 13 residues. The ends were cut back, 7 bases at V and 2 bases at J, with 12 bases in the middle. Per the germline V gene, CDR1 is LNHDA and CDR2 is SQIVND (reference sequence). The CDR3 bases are TGTGCCAGTATGGAGACCGACGCCTACGAGCAGTACTTC. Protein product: CASMETDAYEQYF.

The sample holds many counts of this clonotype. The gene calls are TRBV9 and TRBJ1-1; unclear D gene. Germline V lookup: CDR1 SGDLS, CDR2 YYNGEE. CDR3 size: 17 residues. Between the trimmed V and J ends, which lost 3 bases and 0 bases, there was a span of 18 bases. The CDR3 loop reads CASSGGPTLWVNTEAFF. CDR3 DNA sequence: TGTGCCAGCAGCGGGGGTCCTACTCTCTGGGTGAACACTGAAGCTTTCTTT.

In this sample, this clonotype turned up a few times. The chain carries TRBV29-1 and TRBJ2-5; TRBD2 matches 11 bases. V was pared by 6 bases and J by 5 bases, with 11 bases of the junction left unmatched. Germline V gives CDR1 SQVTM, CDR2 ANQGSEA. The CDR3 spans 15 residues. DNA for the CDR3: TGCAGCGTCGGGTTTAGCGGGAGGGCCAAGGAGACCCAGTACTTC. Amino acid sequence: CSVGFSGRAKETQYF.

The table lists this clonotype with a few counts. CDR3 DNA: TGCAGTGCTAGAGATCTGAGGGTCGGGGATAATTCACCCCTCCACTTT. It codes for CSARDLRVGDNSPLHF. The rearrangement links TRBV20-1 to TRBJ1-6; D is unresolved. Germline V gene sequence: CDR1 DFQATT, CDR2 SNEGSKA (reference sequence). Between the trimmed V and J ends, which lost 0 bases and 5 bases, there was a span of 14 bases. This CDR3 is built from 16 residues.

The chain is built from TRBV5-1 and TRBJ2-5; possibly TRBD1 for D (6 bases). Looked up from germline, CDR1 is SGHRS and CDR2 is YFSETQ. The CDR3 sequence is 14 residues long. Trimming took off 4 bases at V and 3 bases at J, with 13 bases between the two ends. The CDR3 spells CASSRGGVEETQYF. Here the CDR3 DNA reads TGCGCCAGCAGCCGAGGGGGTGTTGAAGAGACCCAGTACTTC.

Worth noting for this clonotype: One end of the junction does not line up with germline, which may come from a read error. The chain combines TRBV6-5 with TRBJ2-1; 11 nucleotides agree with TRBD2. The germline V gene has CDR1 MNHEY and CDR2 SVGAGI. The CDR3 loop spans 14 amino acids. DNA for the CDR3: TGTGCCAGCACTTCAACCGGGACTAGCGGTTCCATCCTCTTC. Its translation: CASTSTGTSGSILF.

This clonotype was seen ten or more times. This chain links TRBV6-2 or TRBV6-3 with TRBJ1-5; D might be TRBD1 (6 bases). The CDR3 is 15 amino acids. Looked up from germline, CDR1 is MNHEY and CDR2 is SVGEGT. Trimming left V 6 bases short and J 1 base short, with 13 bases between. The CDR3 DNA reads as TGTGCCAGCAGAACCCACAGGGAAAGCAATCAGCCCCAGCATTTT. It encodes CASRTHRESNQPQHF.

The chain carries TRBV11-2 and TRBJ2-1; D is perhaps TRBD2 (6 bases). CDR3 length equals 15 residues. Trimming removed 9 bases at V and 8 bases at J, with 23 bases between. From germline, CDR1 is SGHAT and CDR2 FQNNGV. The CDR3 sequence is CASSRSGDGVYEQFF. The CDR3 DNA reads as TGTGCCAGTAGTCGGTCGGGAGATGGGGTCTATGAGCAGTTCTTC.

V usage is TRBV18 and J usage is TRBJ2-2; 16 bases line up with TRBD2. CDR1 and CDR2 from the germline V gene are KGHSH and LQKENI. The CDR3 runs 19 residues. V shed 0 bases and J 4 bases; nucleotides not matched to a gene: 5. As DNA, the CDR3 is TGTGCCAGCTCACCACCGGGACTAGCGGGAGGGCCACGCACCGGGGAGCTGTTTTTT. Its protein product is CASSPPGLAGGPRTGELFF.

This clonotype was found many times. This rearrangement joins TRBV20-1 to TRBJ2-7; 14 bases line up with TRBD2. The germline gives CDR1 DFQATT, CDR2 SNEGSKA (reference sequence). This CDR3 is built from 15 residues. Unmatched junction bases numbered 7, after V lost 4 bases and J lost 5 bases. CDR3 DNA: TGCAGTGCTATCAGACTAGCGGGAGGGAGGGACGAGCAGTACTTC. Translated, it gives CSAIRLAGGRDEQYF.

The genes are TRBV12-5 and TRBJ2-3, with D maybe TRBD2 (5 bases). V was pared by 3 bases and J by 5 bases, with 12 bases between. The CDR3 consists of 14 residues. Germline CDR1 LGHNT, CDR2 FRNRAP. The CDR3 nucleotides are TGTGCTAGTGGTTTTGGGCTAGAGGGAGATACGCAGTATTTT. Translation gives CASGFGLEGDTQYF.